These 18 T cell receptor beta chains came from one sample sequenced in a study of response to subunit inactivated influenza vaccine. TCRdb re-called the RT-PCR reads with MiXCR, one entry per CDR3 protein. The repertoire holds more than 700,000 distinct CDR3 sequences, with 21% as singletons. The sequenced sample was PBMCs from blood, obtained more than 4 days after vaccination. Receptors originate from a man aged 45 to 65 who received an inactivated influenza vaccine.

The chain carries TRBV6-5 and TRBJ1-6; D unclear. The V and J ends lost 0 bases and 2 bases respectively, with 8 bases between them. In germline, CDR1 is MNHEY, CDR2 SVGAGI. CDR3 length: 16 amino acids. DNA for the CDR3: TGTGCCAGCAGTTACTCCGTTGCCACCTATAATTCACCCCTCCACTTT. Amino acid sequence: CASSYSVATYNSPLHF.

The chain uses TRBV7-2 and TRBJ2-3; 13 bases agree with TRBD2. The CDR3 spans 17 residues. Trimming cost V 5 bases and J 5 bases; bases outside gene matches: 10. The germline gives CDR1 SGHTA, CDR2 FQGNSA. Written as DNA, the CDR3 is TGTGCCAGCAGCCGCACTAGCGGGGGGGGAGTGGGAGATACGCAGTATTTT. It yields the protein CASSRTSGGGVGDTQYF.

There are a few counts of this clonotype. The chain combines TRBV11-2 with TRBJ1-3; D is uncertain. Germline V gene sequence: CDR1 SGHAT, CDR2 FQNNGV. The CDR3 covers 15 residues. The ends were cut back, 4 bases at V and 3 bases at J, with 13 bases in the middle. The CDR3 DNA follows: TGTGCCAGCAGCTCCTTGCGGGGAGGTGGAAACACCATATATTTT. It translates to CASSSLRGGGNTIYF.

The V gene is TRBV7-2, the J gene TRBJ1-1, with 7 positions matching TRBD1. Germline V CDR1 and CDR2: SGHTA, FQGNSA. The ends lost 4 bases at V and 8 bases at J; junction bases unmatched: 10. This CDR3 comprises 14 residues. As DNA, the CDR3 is TGTGCCAGCAGCTCAACAGGGGTGACGGTAGAAGCTTTCTTT. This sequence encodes CASSSTGVTVEAFF.

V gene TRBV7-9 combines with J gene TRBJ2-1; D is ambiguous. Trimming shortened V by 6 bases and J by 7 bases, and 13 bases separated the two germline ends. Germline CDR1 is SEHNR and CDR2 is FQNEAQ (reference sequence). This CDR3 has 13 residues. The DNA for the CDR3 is TGTGCCAGCAGGTCCCCGGCTTTTAATGAGCAGTTCTTC. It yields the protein CASRSPAFNEQFF.

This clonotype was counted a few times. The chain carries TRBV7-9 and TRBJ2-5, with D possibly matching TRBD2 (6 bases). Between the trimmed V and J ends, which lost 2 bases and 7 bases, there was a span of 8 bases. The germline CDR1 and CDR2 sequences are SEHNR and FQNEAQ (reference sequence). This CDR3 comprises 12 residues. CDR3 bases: TGTGCCAGCAGCTTACCGGGACTGACCCAGTACTTC. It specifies CASSLPGLTQYF.

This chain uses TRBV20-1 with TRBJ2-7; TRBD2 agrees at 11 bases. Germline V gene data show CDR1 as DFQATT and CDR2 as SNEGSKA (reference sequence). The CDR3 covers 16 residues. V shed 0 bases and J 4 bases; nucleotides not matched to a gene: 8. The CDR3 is CSARDTYTSGRYEQYF. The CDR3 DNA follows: TGCAGTGCTAGAGATACATATACTAGCGGGAGATACGAGCAGTACTTC.

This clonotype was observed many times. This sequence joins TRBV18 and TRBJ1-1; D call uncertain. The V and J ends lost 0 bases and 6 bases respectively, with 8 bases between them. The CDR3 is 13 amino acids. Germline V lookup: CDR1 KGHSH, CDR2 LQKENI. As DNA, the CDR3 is TGTGCCAGCTCACCACCTAACCAACCTGAAGCTTTCTTT. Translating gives CASSPPNQPEAFF. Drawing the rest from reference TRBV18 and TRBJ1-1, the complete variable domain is NAGVMQNPRHLVRRRGQEARLRCSPMKGHSHVYWYRQLPEEGLKFMVYLQKENIIDESGMPKERFSAEFPKEGPSILRIQQVVRGDSAAYFCASSPPNQPEAFFGQGTRLTVV.

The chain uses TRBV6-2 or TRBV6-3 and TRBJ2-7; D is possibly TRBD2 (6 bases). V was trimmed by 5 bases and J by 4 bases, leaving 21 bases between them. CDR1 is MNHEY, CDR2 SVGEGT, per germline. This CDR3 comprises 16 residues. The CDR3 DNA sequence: TGTGCCAGCAGTCACCCGGGGGACGCGTACGGGTACGAGCAGTACTTC. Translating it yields CASSHPGDAYGYEQYF.

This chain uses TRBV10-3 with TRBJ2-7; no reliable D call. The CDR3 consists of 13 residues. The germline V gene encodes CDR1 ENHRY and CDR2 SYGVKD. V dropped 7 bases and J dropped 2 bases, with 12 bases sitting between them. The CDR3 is CAINSPPPYEQYF. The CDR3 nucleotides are TGTGCCATCAATAGCCCGCCACCCTACGAGCAGTACTTC.

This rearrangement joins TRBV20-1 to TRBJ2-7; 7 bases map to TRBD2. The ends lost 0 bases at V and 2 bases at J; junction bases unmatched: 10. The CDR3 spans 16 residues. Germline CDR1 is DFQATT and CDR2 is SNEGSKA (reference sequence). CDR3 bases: TGCAGTGCTAGAGACCATCTGGGAGGGCTCACCTACGAGCAGTACTTC. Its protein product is CSARDHLGGLTYEQYF.

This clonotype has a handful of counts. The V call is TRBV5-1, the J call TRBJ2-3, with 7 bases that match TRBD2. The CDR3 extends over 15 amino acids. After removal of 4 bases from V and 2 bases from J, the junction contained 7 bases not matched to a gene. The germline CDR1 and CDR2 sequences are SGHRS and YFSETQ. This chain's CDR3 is CASSPGGRPTDTQYF. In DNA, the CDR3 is TGCGCCAGCAGCCCGGGGGGTCGTCCCACAGATACGCAGTATTTT.

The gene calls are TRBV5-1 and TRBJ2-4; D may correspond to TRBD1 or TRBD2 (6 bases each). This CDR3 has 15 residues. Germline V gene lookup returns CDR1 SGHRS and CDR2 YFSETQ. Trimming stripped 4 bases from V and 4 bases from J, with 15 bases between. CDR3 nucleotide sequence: TGCGCCAGCAGCGGGGGGCCAGGAGGGAAAAACATTCAGTACTTC. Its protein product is CASSGGPGGKNIQYF.

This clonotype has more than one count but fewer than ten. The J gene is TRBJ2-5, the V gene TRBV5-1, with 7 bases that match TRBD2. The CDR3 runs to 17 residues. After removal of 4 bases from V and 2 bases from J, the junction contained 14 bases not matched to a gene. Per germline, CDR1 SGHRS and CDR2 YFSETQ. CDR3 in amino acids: CASSPRGGGTLQETQYF. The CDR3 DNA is TGCGCCAGCAGCCCCCGTGGCGGGGGAACCTTACAAGAGACCCAGTACTTC. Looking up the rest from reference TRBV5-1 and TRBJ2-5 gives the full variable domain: KAGVTQTPRYLIKTRGQQVTLSCSPISGHRSVSWYQQTPGQGLQFLFEYFSETQRNKGNFPGRFSGRQFSNSRSEMNVSTLELGDSALYLCASSPRGGGTLQETQYFGPGTRLLVL.

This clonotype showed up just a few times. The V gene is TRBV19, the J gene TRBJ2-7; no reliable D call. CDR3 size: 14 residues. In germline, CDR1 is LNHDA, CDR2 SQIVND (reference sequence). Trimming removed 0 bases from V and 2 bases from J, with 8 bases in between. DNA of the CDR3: TGTGCCAGTAGTATAGACAGGTGGACCTACGAGCAGTACTTC. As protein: CASSIDRWTYEQYF.

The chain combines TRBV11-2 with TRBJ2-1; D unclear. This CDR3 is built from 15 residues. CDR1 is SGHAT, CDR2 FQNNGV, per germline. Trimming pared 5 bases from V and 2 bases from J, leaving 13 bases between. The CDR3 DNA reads TGTGCCAGCAGCGTGACAACTCTTACCTACAATGAGCAGTTCTTC. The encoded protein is CASSVTTLTYNEQFF.

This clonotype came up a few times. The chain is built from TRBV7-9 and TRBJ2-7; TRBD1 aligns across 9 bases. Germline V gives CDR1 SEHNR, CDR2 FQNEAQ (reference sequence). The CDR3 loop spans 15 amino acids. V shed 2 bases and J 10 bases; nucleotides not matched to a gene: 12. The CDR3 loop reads CASSLLGGTGSFQYF. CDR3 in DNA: TGTGCCAGCAGCTTACTGGGCGGGACAGGGTCGTTCCAGTACTTC.

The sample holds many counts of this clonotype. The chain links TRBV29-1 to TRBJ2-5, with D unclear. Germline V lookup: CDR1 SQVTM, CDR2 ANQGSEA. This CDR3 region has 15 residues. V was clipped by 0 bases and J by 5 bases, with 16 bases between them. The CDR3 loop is CSVEDPEDGGETQYF. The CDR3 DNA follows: TGCAGCGTTGAAGATCCAGAGGACGGTGGGGAGACCCAGTACTTC.